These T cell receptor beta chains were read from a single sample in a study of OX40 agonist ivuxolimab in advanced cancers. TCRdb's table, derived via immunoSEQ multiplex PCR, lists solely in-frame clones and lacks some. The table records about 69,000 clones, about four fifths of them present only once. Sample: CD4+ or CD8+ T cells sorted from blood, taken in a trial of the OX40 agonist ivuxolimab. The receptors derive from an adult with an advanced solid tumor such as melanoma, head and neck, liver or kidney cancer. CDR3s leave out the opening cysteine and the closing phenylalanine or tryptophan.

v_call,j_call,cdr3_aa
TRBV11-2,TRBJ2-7,ASSITFGTGFYEQY
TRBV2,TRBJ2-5,ATTGTGETQY
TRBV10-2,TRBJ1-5,ASSEWVETSSNQPQH
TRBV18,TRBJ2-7,ASSPDSFYEQY
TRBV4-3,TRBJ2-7,ASSQWTPNYEQY
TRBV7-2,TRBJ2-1,ASSPSGGLGDEQF
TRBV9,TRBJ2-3,ASSVALSRAGVTDTQY
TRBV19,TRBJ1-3,ASRPPGRSSGNTIY
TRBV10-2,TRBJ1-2,ASSESAGTNYGYT
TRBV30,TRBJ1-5,AWSVPGGGQPQH
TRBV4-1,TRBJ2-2,ASSYGTSGEGGTGELF
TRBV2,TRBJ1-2,ASSLFDRLYGYT
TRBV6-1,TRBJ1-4,ASSLRWAEEKLF
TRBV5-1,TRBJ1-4,ASSWAGREKLF
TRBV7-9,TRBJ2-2,ASSLFLLTGELF
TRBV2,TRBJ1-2,ASRGTGGRGYT
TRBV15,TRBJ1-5,ATSPRPGENQPQH
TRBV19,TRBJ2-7,ASSIQGGNYEQY
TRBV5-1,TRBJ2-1,ASSPGGDNEQF
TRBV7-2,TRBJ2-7,ASSFTGTSGEQY
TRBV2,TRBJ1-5,ASSENRRNQPQH
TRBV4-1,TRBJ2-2,ASSQVFGRGRTGELF
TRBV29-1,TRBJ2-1,SVEGGRGLSSYNEQF
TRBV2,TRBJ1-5,ASGGQSNQPQH
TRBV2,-,ASSYWTGSYEQY
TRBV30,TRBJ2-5,AWSNQETQY
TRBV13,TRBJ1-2,ASSSGPDGYT
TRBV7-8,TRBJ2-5,ASSPGGDLETQY
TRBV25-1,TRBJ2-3,ASSESPTSRSTDTQY
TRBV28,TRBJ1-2,ASSFTNRGQGGYT
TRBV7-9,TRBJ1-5,ASSQTGSNQPQH
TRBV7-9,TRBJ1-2,ASSLDGFNYGYT
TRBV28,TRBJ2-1,ASKSASSYNEQF
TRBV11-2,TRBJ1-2,ASSRTSYGYT
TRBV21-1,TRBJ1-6,ASSNPDRGKRSPLH
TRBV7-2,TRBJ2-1,ASSLGAFDEQF
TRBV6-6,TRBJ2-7,ASSLNRVAYEQY
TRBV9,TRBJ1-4,ASSVDGVPGEKLF
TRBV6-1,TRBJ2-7,ASSEGGARNEQY
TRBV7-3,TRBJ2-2,ASSLEGSNTGELF
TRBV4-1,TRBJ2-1,ASSQGIQFDEQF
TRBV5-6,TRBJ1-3,ASSLGPDGAGNTIY
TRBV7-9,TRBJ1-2,ASSFLGTNGYT